This is a list of T cell receptor beta chains from one sample in a study of beta chain features in type 1 diabetes. Sequencing was performed with immunoSEQ multiplex PCR; in TCRdb, only in-frame clones are kept and a portion is missing. The repertoire consists of some 350,000 clones, with roughly 14% occurring once and the leading ten covering about 0.016%. Material: naive CD4+ T cells from blood. The receptors here all came from a woman aged 18-29 years with type 1 diabetes. Each CDR3 is given with its conserved first and last residue. D genes are given only for firm matches. Some rows mark clone size as missing; the rest say once, few, many or name a class of expanded clone.

clone size,J gene,D gene,V gene,CDR3 DNA,CDR3 protein
few,TRBJ2-7,NA,TRBV18,TGTGCCAGCTCACCATCGGGTTCCTTTTCCTACGAGCAGTACTTC,CASSPSGSFSYEQYF
NA,TRBJ2-7,TRBD1,TRBV5-1,TGCGCCAGCAGCTTGATGGCCGGACAGGGGGACTACGAGCAGTACTTC,CASSLMAGQGDYEQYF
few,TRBJ2-2,TRBD2,TRBV7-9,TGTGCCAGCAGCTCCGGACTAGCGGGATCGACCGGGGAGCTGTTTTTT,CASSSGLAGSTGELFF
NA,TRBJ1-5,NA,TRBV7-9,TGTGCCAGCAGCTCGGTCGATCAGCCCCAGCATTTT,CASSSVDQPQHF
few,TRBJ2-5,NA,TRBV4-3,TGCGCCAGCAGCCAAGATCAATTTGGCAGGGGAAGAGAGACCCAGTACTTC,CASSQDQFGRGRETQYF
few,TRBJ2-1,TRBD1,TRBV18,TGTGCCAGCTCACTCGGACAGGGGGGGAATGAGCAGTTCTTC,CASSLGQGGNEQFF
few,TRBJ2-5,NA,TRBV2,TGTGCCAGCAGTGGGTACGGGAGCCGCCAGGAGACCCAGTACTTC,CASSGYGSRQETQYF
few,TRBJ1-2,TRBD1,TRBV28,TGTGCCACCGCCGGGACAGAGTATGGCTACACCTTC,CATAGTEYGYTF
NA,TRBJ2-4,NA,TRBV5-1,TGCGCCAGCAGCTTGCGACGAGGCGGCGGCACGGACATTCAGTACTTC,CASSLRRGGGTDIQYF
few,TRBJ2-7,NA,TRBV7-2,TGTGCCAGCAGCTCCCAAGGCGGGCCCTACGAGCAGTACTTC,CASSSQGGPYEQYF
few,TRBJ1-1,TRBD1,TRBV5-4,TGTGCCAGCAGCACCCGACAGGGCCCCACTGAAGCTTTCTTT,CASSTRQGPTEAFF
NA,TRBJ2-2,NA,TRBV19,TGTGCCAGTAGTGTTGGCACCGGGACTTCGAACACCGGGGAGCTGTTTTTT,CASSVGTGTSNTGELFF
NA,TRBJ1-5,TRBD1,TRBV27,TGTGCCAGCAGTTTCTTCAAGACAGGGAGTCTTCAGCCCCAGCATTTT,CASSFFKTGSLQPQHF
NA,TRBJ2-5,NA,TRBV2,TGTGCCAGCAGTTACAGTACAAAGGAGACCCAGTACTTC,CASSYSTKETQYF
NA,TRBJ2-2,NA,TRBV7-9,TGTGCCAGCAGCCCCCCTGGCATTAGCGGCACCGGGGAGCTGTTTTTT,CASSPPGISGTGELFF
few,TRBJ1-5,NA,TRBV5-1,TGCGCCAGCAGCTTGGAGGCAGGGCATAGCAATCAGCCCCAGCATTTT,CASSLEAGHSNQPQHF
few,TRBJ1-1,TRBD1,TRBV5-4,TGTGCCAGCAGGCGCGACAGGGAGAGTGAAGCTTTCTTT,CASRRDRESEAFF
few,TRBJ2-1,NA,TRBV29-1,TGCAGCGTTCAAGGGGCCTCCTACAATGAGCAGTTCTTC,CSVQGASYNEQFF
NA,TRBJ2-1,NA,TRBV21-1,TGTGCCAGCAGCACCATAGACAGGGCGTACAATGAGCAGTTCTTC,CASSTIDRAYNEQFF
few,TRBJ2-5,TRBD2,TRBV15,TGTGCCACCAGCAGTGGACTAGCGGGTCTGTTTAAGACCCAGTACTTC,CATSSGLAGLFKTQYF
NA,TRBJ2-1,TRBD2,TRBV2,TGTGCCAGCAGTGAATCGGTAGCGGGAGGTGAGCAGTTCTTC,CASSESVAGGEQFF
few,TRBJ2-2,NA,TRBV30,TGTGCCTGGAGTGGCGCCGGGGAGCTGTTTTTT,CAWSGAGELFF
few,TRBJ2-1,TRBD2,TRBV2,TGTGCCAGCAGGCTCTTGCAGGGAGGGTACAATGAGCAGTTCTTC,CASRLLQGGYNEQFF
NA,TRBJ2-7,TRBD2,TRBV6-5,TGTGCCAGCACCCCGACTAGCGGGAGCTACGAGCAGTACTTC,CASTPTSGSYEQYF
NA,TRBJ2-7,NA,TRBV29-1,TGCAGCGTTGAATGGGGGCAAGCGCTCGAGCAGTACTTC,CSVEWGQALEQYF
NA,TRBJ2-2,NA,TRBV4-1,TGCGCCAGCAGCCAAGGGAGGCCGAACACCGGGGAGCTGTTTTTT,CASSQGRPNTGELFF
few,TRBJ2-1,TRBD2,TRBV9,TGTGCCAGCAGCGTAGAACTAGCGGGACGTGAGCAGTTCTTC,CASSVELAGREQFF
NA,TRBJ1-6,NA,TRBV10-3,TGTGCCATCAGTGAGGCTTCCCAGGGAAGAGTTAGCTTC,CAISEASQGRVSF
few,TRBJ2-1,NA,TRBV7-2,TGTGCCAGCAGCCCTAGTATCGGTGAGCAGTTCTTC,CASSPSIGEQFF
NA,TRBJ1-5,TRBD1,TRBV19,TGTGCCAGTAGTATCAGGGGGCGAGGGGACAATCAGCCCCAGCATTTT,CASSIRGRGDNQPQHF
NA,TRBJ1-2,TRBD1,TRBV29-1,TGCAGCGTTGGAACCGGGACAGGGGAAAACTATGGCTACACCTTC,CSVGTGTGENYGYTF
NA,TRBJ2-2,NA,TRBV5-1,TGCGCCAGCAGCTTGTGGGCAGGCTCCCTTACCGGGGAGCTGTTTTTT,CASSLWAGSLTGELFF
few,TRBJ2-2,NA,TRBV30,TGTGCCTGGAGTAGGGGGAGTTCATTCGGCGGGGAGCTGTTTTTT,CAWSRGSSFGGELFF
NA,TRBJ2-7,NA,TRBV18,TGTGCCAGCTCTGGGGATCGACAGGAAAAAAATCTCTTC,CASSGDRQEKNLF
few,TRBJ2-1,NA,TRBV2,TGTGCCAGCAGTGTTCTAGCGGAGCAGTTCTTC,CASSVLAEQFF
once,TRBJ2-5,NA,TRBV7-2,TGTGCCAGCAGTCTGGAGCGGGCCCAGTACTTC,CASSLERAQYF
NA,TRBJ2-4,TRBD1,TRBV18,TGTGCCAGTTCGCCTGAGGACAGGAGCCACATTCAGTACTTC,CASSPEDRSHIQYF
NA,TRBJ1-1,NA,TRBV28,TGTGCCGCTATACCCGCAGGGAACACTGAAGCTTTCTTT,CAAIPAGNTEAFF
few,TRBJ1-1,NA,TRBV28,TGTGCCAGCAGTTTAGGCTTCAGCGTTGAAGCTTTCTTT,CASSLGFSVEAFF